A single sample is the source of the 14 T cell receptor beta chains below, sequenced in a study of blood T cell repertoires in COVID-19. The table came from immunoSEQ multiplex PCR; TCRdb's copy has only in-frame clones and leaves some out. The sample holds about 330,000 clones, roughly 86% seen once. The sample taken for sequencing was PBMCs or T cells enriched from blood (not recorded which). These receptors were collected from a woman aged 30 to 39 who had recovered from COVID-19.

J is TRBJ2-5 and V is TRBV7-2; D possibly corresponds to TRBD2 (7 bases). The germline V gene encodes CDR1 SGHTA and CDR2 FQGNSA. The CDR3 extends over 17 amino acids. Trimming left V 3 bases short and J 3 bases short, with 20 bases between. CDR3 DNA: TGTGCCAGCAGCTTCCAGGGGCCAGGGAGGGGGAAAGAGACCCAGTACTTC. This codes for CASSFQGPGRGKETQYF. The complete variable domain, with remaining parts taken from reference TRBV7-2 and TRBJ2-5, reads GAGVSQSPSNKVTEKGKDVELRCDPISGHTALYWYRQSLGQGLEFLIYFQGNSAPDKSGLPSDRFSAERTGGSVSTLTIQRTQQEDSAVYLCASSFQGPGRGKETQYFGPGTRLLVL.

This chain joins TRBV28 and TRBJ2-3; D perhaps matches TRBD1 (5 bases). V was pared by 5 bases and J by 4 bases, with 10 bases between. Per the germline V gene, CDR1 is MDHEN and CDR2 is SYDVKM. The CDR3 loop spans 13 amino acids. The CDR3 sequence is CASSIQGSDTQYF. The CDR3 nucleotides read TGTGCCAGCAGTATCCAGGGTTCAGATACGCAGTATTTT.

CDR3 residues: CASSLVEYGYTF. The CDR3 nucleotides are TGTGCCAGCAGTTTGGTGGAGTACGGCTACACCTTC. The chain uses TRBV28 and TRBJ1-2; no clear D. The CDR3 has 12 amino acids. V gave up 3 bases and J gave up 8 bases, with 10 bases separating them. CDR1 and CDR2 (germline): MDHEN, SYDVKM.

V gene TRBV23-1 combines with J gene TRBJ1-1; D is uncertain. TRBV23-1 is an ORF; its function is uncertain. This CDR3 is 11 amino acids long. Between the trimmed V and J ends, which lost 8 bases and 5 bases, there was a span of 9 bases. CDR3 nucleotide sequence: TGCGCCAGCGCCCCCGGGACTGAAGCTTTCTTT. It codes for CASAPGTEAFF.

V and J are TRBV11-2 and TRBJ1-5; no firm D call. The CDR3 contains 14 residues. V was cut by 1 base and J by 9 bases, with 13 bases left in between. Germline assignment: CDR1 SGHAT and CDR2 FQNNGV. Here the CDR3 DNA reads TGTGCCAGCAGCTTAGGAGCGGGCTCAGGGCCCCAGCATTTT. It translates to CASSLGAGSGPQHF.

The chain has TRBV9 and TRBJ2-2, with TRBD2 matching over 9 bases. CDR3 length: 16 residues. With V trimmed by 1 base and J by 4 bases, 5 bases remained unmatched. CDR1 and CDR2 from the germline V gene are SGDLS and YYNGEE. CDR3 DNA sequence: TGTGCCAGCAGCGTACAAGCGGGGGGTCCCACCGGGGAGCTGTTTTTT. It translates to CASSVQAGGPTGELFF.

The sample holds one count of this clone. V usage is TRBV19 and J usage is TRBJ2-2; the match to TRBD2 covers 7 bases. CDR1 is LNHDA and CDR2 is SQIVND in the germline V gene (reference sequence). J gave up 7 bases and V 5 bases, and 4 bases lay outside the gene matches. This CDR3 contains 13 residues. The CDR3 loop is CASSWERGGELFF. CDR3 nucleotides: TGTGCCAGTAGTTGGGAGCGGGGCGGGGAGCTGTTTTTT.

V gene TRBV18 combines with J gene TRBJ1-2; 7 bases are shared with TRBD1. The CDR3 is 15 amino acids. CDR1 is KGHSH and CDR2 is LQKENI in the germline V gene. V lost 2 bases and J lost 3; bases outside the gene matches: 6. The CDR3 loop reads CASSPNRGFDYGYTF. CDR3 nucleotide sequence: TGTGCCAGCTCACCAAACAGGGGCTTCGACTATGGCTACACCTTC. The full variable domain, with the rest looked up from reference TRBV18 and TRBJ1-2, is NAGVMQNPRHLVRRRGQEARLRCSPMKGHSHVYWYRQLPEEGLKFMVYLQKENIIDESGMPKERFSAEFPKEGPSILRIQQVVRGDSAAYFCASSPNRGFDYGYTFGSGTRLTVV.

The chain carries TRBV7-2 and TRBJ1-5; 7 nucleotides agree with TRBD1. CDR3 length equals 17 residues. Germline CDR1 SGHTA, CDR2 FQGNSA. V lost 4 bases, J lost 3 bases, and 12 bases stayed unmatched. Here the CDR3 reads CASSSRAGDSNNQPQHF. In DNA form, the CDR3 reads TGTGCCAGCAGCTCGAGGGCCGGGGACAGCAACAATCAGCCCCAGCATTTT.

V usage is TRBV19 and J usage is TRBJ1-1, with D tentatively TRBD1 (6 bases). The V gene's germline CDR1 is LNHDA and CDR2 SQIVND (reference sequence). V was trimmed by 3 bases and J by 0 bases, leaving 14 bases between them. The CDR3 loop spans 16 amino acids. In DNA form, the CDR3 reads TGTGCCAGTAGTATTTGGGGGGGGGCCGTGAACACTGAAGCTTTCTTT. Protein product: CASSIWGGAVNTEAFF. Based on the CDR3 plus reference TRBV19 and TRBJ1-1, the full variable domain is DGGITQSPKYLFRKEGQNVTLSCEQNLNHDAMYWYRQDPGQGLRLIYYSQIVNDFQKGDIAEGYSVSREKKESFPLTVTSAQKNPTAFYLCASSIWGGAVNTEAFFGQGTRLTVV.

There are a few counts of this clone. The rearrangement joins TRBV2 to TRBJ1-5, with D unclear. Trimming cost V 5 bases and J 0 bases, with 11 bases left between them. Germline-derived CDR1 and CDR2 are SNHLY and FYNNEI. The length of the CDR3 is 15 residues. CDR3 sequence: CASSFAASSNQPQHF. The CDR3 DNA follows: TGTGCCAGCAGTTTCGCGGCCTCTAGCAATCAGCCCCAGCATTTT.

This rearrangement joins TRBV5-8 to TRBJ1-1; D remains unclear. This CDR3 has 15 residues. V shed 0 bases and J shed 4 bases, with 13 bases lying between them. Germline V gene sequence: CDR1 SGHTS, CDR2 YDEGEE. The CDR3 reads CASSLGNGVTTEAFF. CDR3 coding DNA: TGTGCCAGCAGCTTGGGGAACGGGGTAACCACTGAAGCTTTCTTT.

This clone was counted only a few times. This chain uses TRBV4-3 with TRBJ1-2; TRBD1 matches at 8 bases. The CDR3 runs to 15 residues. Germline V gene sequence: CDR1 LGHNA, CDR2 YSLEER. V trimming: 0 bases; J trimming: 5 bases; junction bases outside the gene matches: 5. The DNA for the CDR3 is TGCGCCAGCAGCCAAGATCCCAGGGGGCGATATGGCTACACCTTC. This codes for CASSQDPRGRYGYTF.

The V call is TRBV13, the J call TRBJ2-7, with 7 bases aligning to TRBD2. V dropped 5 bases and J dropped 3; count of bases not matched to a gene: 10. The CDR3 has 15 residues. CDR1 and CDR2 from the germline V gene are PRHDT and FYEKMQ (reference sequence). In DNA, the CDR3 is TGTGCCAGCAGCGAACGTCGACTAGCTAACTACGAGCAGTACTTC. It yields the protein CASSERRLANYEQYF.